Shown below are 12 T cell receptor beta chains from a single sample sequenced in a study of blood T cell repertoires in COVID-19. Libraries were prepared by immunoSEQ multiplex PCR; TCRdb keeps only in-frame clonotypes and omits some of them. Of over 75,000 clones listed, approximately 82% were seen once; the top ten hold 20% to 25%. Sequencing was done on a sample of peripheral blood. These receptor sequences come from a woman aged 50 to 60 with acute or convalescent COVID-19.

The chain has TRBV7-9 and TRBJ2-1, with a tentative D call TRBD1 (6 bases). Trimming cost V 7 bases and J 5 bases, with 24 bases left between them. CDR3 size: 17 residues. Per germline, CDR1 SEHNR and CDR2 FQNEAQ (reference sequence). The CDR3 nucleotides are TGTGCCAGCACCAGTCTATTAGGGGGACGGACCCACAATGAGCAGTTCTTC. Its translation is CASTSLLGGRTHNEQFF.

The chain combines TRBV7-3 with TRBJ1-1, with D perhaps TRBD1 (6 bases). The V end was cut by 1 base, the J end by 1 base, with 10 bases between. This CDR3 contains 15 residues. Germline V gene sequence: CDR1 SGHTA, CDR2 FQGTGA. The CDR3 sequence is CASSLMGAGNTEAFF. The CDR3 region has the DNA TGTGCCAGCAGCTTAATGGGGGCAGGGAACACTGAAGCTTTCTTT.

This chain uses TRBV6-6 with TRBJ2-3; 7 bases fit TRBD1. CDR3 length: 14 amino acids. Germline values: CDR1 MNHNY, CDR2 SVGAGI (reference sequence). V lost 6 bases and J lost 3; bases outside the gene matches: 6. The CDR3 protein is CASRLQGETDTQYF. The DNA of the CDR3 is TGTGCCAGCAGACTCCAGGGGGAGACAGATACGCAGTATTTT.

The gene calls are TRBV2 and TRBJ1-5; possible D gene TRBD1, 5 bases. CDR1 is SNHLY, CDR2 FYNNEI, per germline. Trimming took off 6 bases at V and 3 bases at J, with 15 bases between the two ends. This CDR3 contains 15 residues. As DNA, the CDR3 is TGTGCCAGCAGGGAGGGGCAGTCGCTCAATCAGCCCCAGCATTTT. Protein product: CASREGQSLNQPQHF.

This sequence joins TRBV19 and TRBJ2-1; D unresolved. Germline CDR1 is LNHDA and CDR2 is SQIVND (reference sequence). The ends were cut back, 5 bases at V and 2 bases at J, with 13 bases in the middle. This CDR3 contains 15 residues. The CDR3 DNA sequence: TGTGCCAGTAGTGGAAGCGTTCGAACCTACAATGAGCAGTTCTTC. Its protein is CASSGSVRTYNEQFF.

This CDR3 reads CASNLLAGLPRNTDTQYF. CDR3 sequence (DNA): TGTGCCAGCAATTTACTAGCGGGGTTACCTCGAAACACAGATACGCAGTATTTT. The chain combines TRBV2 with TRBJ2-3; 10 positions agree with TRBD2. Germline assignment: CDR1 SNHLY and CDR2 FYNNEI. V gave up 7 bases and J gave up 2 bases; unmatched junction bases: 15. CDR3 length: 18 residues.

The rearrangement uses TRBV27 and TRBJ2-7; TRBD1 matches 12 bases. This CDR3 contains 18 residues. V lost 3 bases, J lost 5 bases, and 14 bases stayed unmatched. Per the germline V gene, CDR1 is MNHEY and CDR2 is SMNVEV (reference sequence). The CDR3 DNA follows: TGTGCCAGCAGTTTCAAGATACCGGGACAGGGGGCTATCGACGAGCAGTACTTC. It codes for CASSFKIPGQGAIDEQYF.

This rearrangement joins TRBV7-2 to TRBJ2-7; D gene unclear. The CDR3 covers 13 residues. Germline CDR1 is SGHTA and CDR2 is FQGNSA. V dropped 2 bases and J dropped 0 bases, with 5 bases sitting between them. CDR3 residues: CASSLPGSYEQYF. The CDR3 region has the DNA TGTGCCAGCAGCTTACCAGGCTCCTACGAGCAGTACTTC.

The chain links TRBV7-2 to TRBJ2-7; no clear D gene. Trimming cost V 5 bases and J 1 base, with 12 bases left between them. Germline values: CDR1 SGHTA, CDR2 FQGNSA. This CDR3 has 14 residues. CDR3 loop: CASSPNDKSYEQYF. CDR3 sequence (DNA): TGTGCCAGCAGCCCAAACGACAAATCCTACGAGCAGTACTTC.

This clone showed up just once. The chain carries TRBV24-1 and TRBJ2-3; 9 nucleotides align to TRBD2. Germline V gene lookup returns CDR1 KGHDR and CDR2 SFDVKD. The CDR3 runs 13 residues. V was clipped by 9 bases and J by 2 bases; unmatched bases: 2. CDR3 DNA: TGTGCCACCGCGGGGGGGTTCACAGATACGCAGTATTTT. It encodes CATAGGFTDTQYF.

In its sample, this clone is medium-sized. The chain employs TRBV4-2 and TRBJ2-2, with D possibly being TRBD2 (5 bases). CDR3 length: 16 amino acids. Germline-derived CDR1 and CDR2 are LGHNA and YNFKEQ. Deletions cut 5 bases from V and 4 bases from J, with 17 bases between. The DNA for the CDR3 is TGTGCCAGCAGCGAACTACTCGGGGATCTCACCGGGGAGCTGTTTTTT. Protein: CASSELLGDLTGELFF.

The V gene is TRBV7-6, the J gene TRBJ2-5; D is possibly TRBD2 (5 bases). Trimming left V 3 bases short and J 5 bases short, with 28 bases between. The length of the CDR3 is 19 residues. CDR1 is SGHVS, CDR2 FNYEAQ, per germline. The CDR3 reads CASSFLRRSVLPGSETQYF. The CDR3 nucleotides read TGTGCCAGCAGCTTTTTACGAAGGTCGGTACTCCCGGGGTCGGAGACCCAGTACTTC.